The sequence of this T cell receptor beta chain was determined in a study of T cell responses to AZD1222 COVID-19 vaccine. Sequencing was performed with immunoSEQ multiplex PCR; in TCRdb, only in-frame clones are kept and a portion is missing. In the table there are over 120,000 clones, 93% of which are singletons. The receptor's source is an adult in good health. The sample here was peripheral blood, taken on day 0 of AZD1222 vaccination.

The CDR3 DNA follows: TGCAGCGTGACAGGGTCAGGATCCTACGAGCAGTACTTC. It is translated as CSVTGSGSYEQYF. The chain couples TRBV29-1 to TRBJ2-7; 7 positions agree with TRBD1. Germline V CDR1 and CDR2: SQVTM, ANQGSEA. The ends lost 6 bases at V and 1 base at J; junction bases unmatched: 6. The CDR3 consists of 13 residues.